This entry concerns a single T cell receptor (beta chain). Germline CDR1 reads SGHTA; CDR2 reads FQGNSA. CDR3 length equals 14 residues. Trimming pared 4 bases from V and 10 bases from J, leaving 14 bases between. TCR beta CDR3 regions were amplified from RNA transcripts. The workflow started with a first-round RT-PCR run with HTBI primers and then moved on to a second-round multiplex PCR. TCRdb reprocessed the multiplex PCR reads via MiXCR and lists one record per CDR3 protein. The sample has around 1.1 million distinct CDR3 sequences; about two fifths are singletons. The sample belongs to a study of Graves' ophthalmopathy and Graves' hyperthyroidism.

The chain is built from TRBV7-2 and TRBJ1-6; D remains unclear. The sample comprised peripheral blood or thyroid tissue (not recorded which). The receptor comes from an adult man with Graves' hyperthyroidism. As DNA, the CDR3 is TGTGCCAGCAGCTCCACCAAATCTGGCTCACCCCTCCACTTT. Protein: CASSSTKSGSPLHF.